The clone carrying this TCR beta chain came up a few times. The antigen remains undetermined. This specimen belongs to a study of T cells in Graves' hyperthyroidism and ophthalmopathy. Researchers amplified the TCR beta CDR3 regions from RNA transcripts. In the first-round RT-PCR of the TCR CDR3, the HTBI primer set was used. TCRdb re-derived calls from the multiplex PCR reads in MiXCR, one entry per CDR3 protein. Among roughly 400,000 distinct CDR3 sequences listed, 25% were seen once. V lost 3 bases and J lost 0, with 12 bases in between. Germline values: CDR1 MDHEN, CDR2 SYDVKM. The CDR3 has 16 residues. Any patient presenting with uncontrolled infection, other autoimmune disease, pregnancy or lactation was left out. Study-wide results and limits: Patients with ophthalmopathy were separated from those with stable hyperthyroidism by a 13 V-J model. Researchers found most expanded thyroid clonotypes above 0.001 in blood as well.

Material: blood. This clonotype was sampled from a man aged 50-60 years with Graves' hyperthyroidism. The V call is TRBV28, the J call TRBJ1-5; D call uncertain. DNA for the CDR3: TGTGCCAGCAGTTTGCATCCTACTAGTAGCAATCAGCCCCAGCATTTT. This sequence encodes CASSLHPTSSNQPQHF.